The sequence of this TCR beta chain was determined in a study of blood T cells in healthy people across ages (dated by TCRdb to about 2015). A note on the overall study: In model experiments, template switching captured about one uniquely barcoded TCR beta cDNA molecule for every two T cells. Using deep sequencing normalized with unique cDNA molecular identifiers, the study measured how TCR beta repertoire diversity changes with age. The donors were divided into four age groups: young (average approximately 17 years), middle-aged (approximately 39), aged (under 70) and long-lived (around 80). To avoid experimental bias, donors of different ages were randomly spread across the sequencing lanes. Two additional independent replicas of 1 million unique cDNA reads from the same blood draw were analyzed for two donors (one aged 18 to 30 and one aged 80 or older). General study outcomes and caveats: Conclusive comparison of naive and antigen-experienced compartments was prevented by the profiling of bulk unsorted PBMCs. Total diversity estimates from one million sequenced T cells were considered lower bounds and underestimates. The CMV infection status of donors was not known, potentially confounding age-related changes in expanded clonotypes. As age increased, observed TCR beta diversity per million T cells dropped in a roughly linear way, and a significant reduction was already evident by age about 40. Compared with the aged group, the long-lived group had more naive CD4+ T cells, fewer expanded clones and increased TCR diversity, suggesting age selection. The percentage of naive T cells measured by flow cytometry correlated strongly with observed TCR beta diversity.

The approximately 39 donors, aged about 6 to 95 years, were systemically healthy Caucasian individuals from Russia. Each donor gave roughly 11 milliliters of peripheral blood, drawn into EDTA-treated Vacutainer tubes. Ficoll-Paque density-gradient centrifugation was used to isolate PBMCs, with at least 7 million per sample. Total RNA was extracted from PBMCs with Trizol reagent, with at least 5 micrograms obtained per sample. Naive CD45RAhigh/CD27high T cell percentages were measured by flow cytometry on a PBMC aliquot from every donor. This clonotype was detected a few times. There is no known antigen for this receptor. No base-level quality is on record; no much larger clone is a single base apart. The library was produced with 5' RACE. Sequencing relied on an Illumina HiSeq 2500. The second PCR ran for roughly 7 to 11 cycles and used a J-beta primer mix along with a sample-barcoded 5' primer. A unique molecular identifier was introduced onto each TCR beta cDNA molecule by a template-switch 5' adaptor carrying 12 random nucleotides. Each sample yielded at least 2.5 million CDR3-containing paired-end reads. First-strand cDNA was synthesized from all RNA with the Mint cDNA synthesis kit, primed by a TRBC-specific oligonucleotide. All cDNA was treated with uracil-DNA glycosylase and then went through a first 18-cycle PCR with the universal primers M1SS and BC2_uni_R. Per the source publication's procedure: For normalization, 1 million high-quality reads were randomly selected from each sample, with every read carrying a distinct molecular identifier. Instead of being binned into consensus sequences, reads with shared molecular identifiers were discarded. MiTCR, with a Q25 quality threshold and the strictest error-elimination algorithm, was used for CDR3 identification, clonotype clustering and error correction. A nonparametric unseen species model using Euler transformation provided a lower-bound estimate of total TCR beta diversity. The raw public data were reprocessed by TCRdb itself: fastp quality trimming at Q25, MiXCR clonotype calling, in-frame beta chains only. Rows are unified per CDR3 protein, each entry keeping the most common DNA and genes. V and J calls and clone size were set by TCRdb, not the authors. This sample gives roughly 1.7 million distinct CDR3 sequences in total; roughly 32% of them show up just once. Together, the top ten hold roughly 12% of the sample.

This clonotype was sampled from a woman in her 30s in good health. What was sequenced was blood.

CDR3 loop: CASSFGAPVTLSGENEQFF. The nucleotide sequence is given as TGCGCCAGCAGCTTTGGGGCCCCAGTTACACTGAGCGGGGAAAATGAGCAGTTCTTC. Recombination joined TRBV5-1 with TRBJ2-1, and 7 junctional nucleotides match TRBD2. Looking up the germline V gene yields CDR1 SGHRS and CDR2 YFSETQ. Here V drops 2 bases and J drops 7 bases, and the junction holds 21 bases not matched to any gene. The CDR3 has 19 amino acids, counting the end cysteine and phenylalanine. Of all the DNA, just the CDR3 is kept, 57 bases in frame from base 1.